This entry describes one TCR beta chain. The CDR3 spans 14 residues. V was cut by 7 bases and J by 4 bases, with 16 bases left in between. Germline V gives CDR1 SNHLY, CDR2 FYNNEI. This specimen belongs to a study of blood T cell repertoires in COVID-19. About the study: Samples came from the United States, Italy and Spain, spanning acute and convalescent COVID-19. Sample material is recorded as cDNA or gDNA derived from T cells, B-cell-depleted T cells, or PBMCs.

The participants were between about 18 and 89 years old and came from under 25 US areas. Cohort allocation depended upon clinical history that participants reported. The repertoire was sequenced with immunoSEQ multiplex PCR; TCRdb's copy has only in-frame clones and lacks some. This table has about 230,000 clones, roughly nine tenths appearing once. The sequenced material came from PBMCs or T cells enriched from blood (not recorded which). The chain carries TRBV2 and TRBJ1-1; D possibly corresponds to TRBD1 (6 bases). The TCR sequence derives from a woman younger than 45 with acute COVID-19. The CDR3 region is CASNQQGYGTEAFF. The CDR3 DNA reads as TGTGCCAGCAACCAACAGGGTTATGGCACTGAAGCTTTCTTT.